The 19 T cell receptor beta chains below come from one sample, sequenced in a study of shared clonotypes between healthy human individuals. Repertoires were generated with immunoSEQ multiplex PCR, while TCRdb's copy carries only in-frame clones and drops some. The sample records approximately 2.1 million clones, more than 85% being singletons. The material sequenced was naive CD4+ T cells from PBMCs. Specified subset: CD45RA+ positively selected. These receptors were collected from a man aged 18 to 29 in good health. Some clones in this sample may be carry-over from other donors' samples.

The chain combines TRBV6-1 with TRBJ2-1, with TRBD1 matching 7 bases. V lost 4 bases and J lost 12; bases outside the gene matches: 12. The CDR3 spans 14 residues. Germline values: CDR1 MNHNS, CDR2 SASEGT. CDR3 sequence reads: CASSVKDIQGVQFF. CDR3 nucleotide sequence: TGTGCCAGCAGTGTGAAGGACATTCAGGGGGTGCAGTTCTTC.

The table lists this clone with a count of one. V gene TRBV7-9 combines with J gene TRBJ2-3; D call uncertain. The germline V and J ends were trimmed by 4 bases and 6 bases, with 20 bases remaining between them. This CDR3 is 16 amino acids long. Germline CDR1 reads SEHNR; CDR2 reads FQNEAQ (reference sequence). CDR3 sequence (DNA): TGTGCCAGCAGCTCCCTCGCCCCTCAAAATCGGGATACGCAGTATTTT. Translating gives CASSSLAPQNRDTQYF.

V and J are TRBV19 and TRBJ2-7; TRBD2 agrees at 13 bases. The CDR3 contains 20 residues. Unmatched junction bases numbered 21, after V lost 3 bases and J lost 7 bases. Germline CDR1 reads LNHDA; CDR2 reads SQIVND (reference sequence). The CDR3 DNA reads as TGTGCCAGTAGTATCGACCCTGCAACTAGCGGGAGGGCCCCTCGGAGGGAGCAGTACTTC. Its translation is CASSIDPATSGRAPRREQYF.

The chain couples TRBV21-1 to TRBJ2-7; the D call TRBD1 from the table was never checked on the DNA. TRBV21-1 is annotated as a pseudogene. The CDR3 spans 13 residues. This CDR3 is CARIGTAYYEQYF. The CDR3 DNA sequence: TGTGCCCGGATTGGGACAGCTTACTACGAGCAGTACTTC.

This clone appeared a single time. V and J are TRBV12-2 and TRBJ2-1; the listed D gene, TRBD2, was not tested against the DNA. TRBV12-2 is a listed pseudogene. CDR3 length: 18 residues. Here the CDR3 reads CASRLVVAGVGIVDEQFF. The DNA of the CDR3 is TGTGCAAGTCGCTTAGTTGTAGCGGGAGTGGGCATAGTAGATGAGCAGTTCTTC.

V and J are TRBV5-1 and TRBJ2-7, with 10 bases lining up with TRBD1. This CDR3 has 15 residues. In germline, CDR1 is SGHRS, CDR2 YFSETQ. The V and J ends lost 3 bases and 6 bases, in that order; junction bases with no gene match: 9. CDR3 region: CASSSGTGETTEQYF. CDR3 in DNA: TGCGCCAGCAGCTCCGGGACAGGGGAAACTACCGAGCAGTACTTC.

In this sample, this clone turned up a few times. V gene TRBV4-1 combines with J gene TRBJ2-1; 9 bases map to TRBD2. With V trimmed by 3 bases and J by 3 bases, 12 bases remained unmatched. The CDR3 runs 18 residues. Germline V CDR1 and CDR2: MGHRA, YSYEKL. DNA for the CDR3: TGCGCCAGCAGCCAGAAGGAGGGGACTAGCAGCATCTACAATGAGCAGTTCTTC. Its protein is CASSQKEGTSSIYNEQFF.

CDR3 sequence reads: CASSLGRNWLTEAFF. CDR3 sequence (DNA): TGCGCCAGCAGCTTGGGAAGGAATTGGCTCACTGAAGCTTTCTTT. The chain links TRBV5-1 to TRBJ1-1; D gene ambiguous. V was cut by 0 bases and J by 4 bases, with 13 bases left in between. There are 15 residues in the CDR3. CDR1 and CDR2 (germline): SGHRS, YFSETQ.

The chain uses TRBV28 and TRBJ2-1; D not certain. This CDR3 has 13 amino acids. V lost 7 bases and J lost 8, with 15 bases in between. Per the germline V gene, CDR1 is MDHEN and CDR2 is SYDVKM. The CDR3 sequence: CASTNAAGDEQFF. Written as DNA, the CDR3 is TGTGCCAGCACTAATGCGGCAGGCGATGAGCAGTTCTTC.

The J gene is TRBJ2-1, the V gene TRBV7-9, with D tentatively TRBD1 (5 bases). Germline V gene sequence: CDR1 SEHNR, CDR2 FQNEAQ (reference sequence). V lost 2 bases and J lost 11, with 13 bases in between. The CDR3 extends over 13 amino acids. Here the CDR3 reads CASSLSRRVKQFF. The CDR3 DNA reads TGTGCCAGCAGCTTAAGTCGCAGGGTCAAGCAGTTCTTC.

J is TRBJ2-3 and V is TRBV18; D uncertain. Germline CDR1 reads KGHSH; CDR2 reads LQKENI. Trimming removed 6 bases at V and 4 bases at J, with 11 bases between. CDR3 size: 13 residues. CDR3 sequence (DNA): TGTGCCAGCTCTCCTCGGACCGCAGATACGCAGTATTTT. This translates into CASSPRTADTQYF. The full variable domain, completed using reference TRBV18 and TRBJ2-3, is NAGVMQNPRHLVRRRGQEARLRCSPMKGHSHVYWYRQLPEEGLKFMVYLQKENIIDESGMPKERFSAEFPKEGPSILRIQQVVRGDSAAYFCASSPRTADTQYFGPGTRLTVL.

This chain links TRBV6-4 with TRBJ1-4; 7 bases are a match to TRBD1. The CDR3 covers 18 residues. Per germline, CDR1 MRHNA and CDR2 SNTAGT. Germline trimming cut 6 bases from V and 3 bases from J; bases unmatched to any gene: 16. Written as DNA, the CDR3 is TGTGCCAGCAGGGAATCCGACAGGGAGTTCCCCCCTAATGAAAAACTGTTTTTT. Amino acids: CASRESDREFPPNEKLFF.

The chain carries TRBV29-1 and TRBJ2-5, with D possibly being TRBD2 (6 bases). The length of the CDR3 is 13 residues. Germline lookup yields CDR1 SQVTM and CDR2 ANQGSEA. V lost 5 bases, J lost 7 bases, and 17 bases lay in between. CDR3 protein: CSVSIAVIVTQYF. The CDR3 DNA reads as TGCAGCGTTTCGATAGCGGTAATCGTGACCCAGTACTTC.

The chain joins TRBV7-2 to TRBJ2-4; D remains ambiguous. This CDR3 spans 11 amino acids. Germline V CDR1 and CDR2: SGHTA, FQGNSA. The V gene lost 4 bases and the J gene lost 10 bases, with 8 bases spanning the gap. The CDR3 nucleotides read TGTGCCAGCAGCTCTAGGTCTATTCAGTACTTC. Its protein is CASSSRSIQYF.

V usage is TRBV30 and J usage is TRBJ1-4, with D perhaps TRBD1 (5 bases). This CDR3 is 13 amino acids long. CDR1 and CDR2 from the germline V gene are GTSNPN and SVGIG (reference sequence). Trimming shortened V by 8 bases and J by 5 bases, and 15 bases separated the two germline ends. In nucleotides, the CDR3 is TGTGCCGGGAAGACAGTATCAAATGAAAAACTGTTTTTT. Its protein product is CAGKTVSNEKLFF. Using reference TRBV30 and TRBJ1-4 for the parts outside the CDR3, the full variable domain is SQTIHQWPATLVQPVGSPLSLECTVEGTSNPNLYWYRQAAGRGLQLLFYSVGIGQISSEVPQNLSASRPQDRQFILSSKKLLLSDSGFYLCAGKTVSNEKLFFGSGTQLSVL.

The chain has TRBV6-6 and TRBJ1-2, with D possibly being TRBD1 (6 bases). The CDR3 covers 16 residues. In germline, CDR1 is MNHNY, CDR2 SVGAGI (reference sequence). V shed 7 bases and J shed 4 bases, with 22 bases lying between them. Written as DNA, the CDR3 is TGTGCCAGCACTGACGAAGGGAGGGGGTCTACCTATGGCTACACCTTC. This encodes CASTDEGRGSTYGYTF.

The chain combines TRBV5-4 with TRBJ2-3; 10 nucleotides align to TRBD2. Germline V gene lookup returns CDR1 SGHNT and CDR2 YYREEE (reference sequence). Trimming at V came to 0 bases and at J to 6 bases, leaving 7 bases not matched to a gene. The CDR3 is 16 residues long. The CDR3 spells CASSLVASGRLDTQYF. As DNA, the CDR3 is TGTGCCAGCAGCTTGGTGGCTAGCGGGAGACTGGATACGCAGTATTTT.

With regard to this clone: This sample includes further DNA sequences coding for the same CDR3. The chain uses TRBV5-1 and TRBJ1-2; 7 positions match TRBD1. This CDR3 spans 14 amino acids. The V and J ends lost 0 bases and 2 bases, in that order; junction bases with no gene match: 1. Per germline, CDR1 SGHRS and CDR2 YFSETQ. The CDR3 DNA reads TGCGCCAGCAGCTTGGTACAGGGGAACTATGGCTACACCTTC. This encodes CASSLVQGNYGYTF.

Details on this clone: At one boundary the junction diverges from the germline segment, which might be a read error. This sequence joins TRBV4-1 and TRBJ2-4, with 11 nucleotides matching TRBD2. CDR3 length equals 15 residues. Germline-derived CDR1 and CDR2 are MGHRA and YSYEKL. The DNA for the CDR3 is TGCGCCAGCAGCCAAGTTTTCGGCTTAGCGGGAGGGTCTCCCTTC. Protein sequence: CASSQVFGLAGGSPF.